These 21 T cell receptor beta chains were sequenced from one sample in a study of blood T cells in healthy people across ages. For the second PCR, which ran for 7 to 11 cycles, a sample-barcoded 5' primer and a J-beta primer mix were used. TCRdb reanalysed the 5' RACE reads using MiXCR and keeps one entry per CDR3 protein. The sample lists fewer than 800,000 distinct CDR3 sequences, about 25% occurring once. In addition, the sample was reused for a study of T cells of mothers and their children.

Input material: blood. Receptors originate from a boy between 5 and 17 years old in good health.

In this sample, this clonotype turned up a few times. V is TRBV6-5 and J is TRBJ1-1, with a weak D call TRBD1 (5 bases). Germline V gives CDR1 MNHEY, CDR2 SVGAGI. This CDR3 region has 14 residues. Trimming took 2 bases from V and 2 from J, leaving 9 bases between them. Here the CDR3 DNA reads TGTGCCAGCAGTTACCTGGGGGGAAACACTGAAGCTTTCTTT. This gives the protein CASSYLGGNTEAFF.

V usage is TRBV7-8 and J usage is TRBJ2-7; 9 bases match TRBD1. The J segment lost 3 bases and the V segment lost 4 bases, leaving 10 bases of the junction unmatched. From germline, CDR1 is SGHVS and CDR2 FQNEAQ. The CDR3 totals 16 residues. In DNA form, the CDR3 reads TGTGCCAGCAGCTCGAACCGACAGGGGGTAAACTACGAGCAGTACTTC. This encodes CASSSNRQGVNYEQYF.

CDR3 DNA sequence: TGTGCCAGTAGTCCGGGACAGGGGAACATAGCCAAAAACATTCAGTACTTC. Translated, it gives CASSPGQGNIAKNIQYF. J is TRBJ2-4 and V is TRBV19, with TRBD1 matching 10 bases. V dropped 5 bases and J dropped 0; count of bases not matched to a gene: 7. From germline, CDR1 is LNHDA and CDR2 SQIVND (reference sequence). The CDR3 runs 17 residues.

This clonotype has only a few counts. The chain joins TRBV5-1 to TRBJ2-7; D gene unclear. V lost 1 base, J lost 1 base, and 9 bases lay in between. The germline CDR1 and CDR2 sequences are SGHRS and YFSETQ. CDR3 length: 14 amino acids. CDR3 sequence: CASSLTLRSYEQYF. DNA for the CDR3: TGCGCCAGCAGCTTGACCCTTAGATCCTACGAGCAGTACTTC.

This clonotype has more than one count but fewer than ten. This chain links TRBV28 with TRBJ2-7; 7 nucleotides match TRBD1. V shed 6 bases and J 2 bases; nucleotides not matched to a gene: 13. This CDR3 is built from 16 residues. CDR1 and CDR2 from the germline V gene are MDHEN and SYDVKM. The CDR3 sequence: CASSPVQGLYPYEQYF. In nucleotides, the CDR3 is TGTGCCAGCAGCCCCGTACAGGGGCTTTACCCCTACGAGCAGTACTTC. The whole variable domain, filled in from reference TRBV28 and TRBJ2-7, reads DVKVTQSSRYLVKRTGEKVFLECVQDMDHENMFWYRQDPGLGLRLIYFSYDVKMKEKGDIPEGYSVSREKKERFSLILESASTNQTSMYLCASSPVQGLYPYEQYFGPGTRLTVT.

This clonotype was seen only a few times. The rearrangement uses TRBV29-1 and TRBJ1-1; D not resolved. This CDR3 has 9 residues. Germline-derived CDR1 and CDR2 are SQVTM and ANQGSEA. Trimming cost V 3 bases and J 8 bases, with 4 bases left between them. The chain's CDR3 is CSVEEEAFF. The CDR3 DNA reads as TGCAGCGTTGAGGAAGAAGCTTTCTTT.

This clonotype was picked up a small number of times. V is TRBV24-1 and J is TRBJ2-1; D might be TRBD1 (6 bases). Judging by the DNA end, TRBJ2-5 fits better; the J call may be wrong. CDR1 is KGHDR and CDR2 is SFDVKD in the germline V gene. This CDR3 contains 15 residues. The CDR3 bases are TGTGCCACCAGTGATCCCGAAACAGGGCAAGAGACCCAGTACTTC. This sequence encodes CATSDPETGQETQYF.

The chain joins TRBV3-1 to TRBJ2-1; weak D call: TRBD1 (5 bases). V was shortened by 2 bases and J by 2 bases, with 13 bases between the two germline ends. This CDR3 spans 16 amino acids. Germline CDR1 and CDR2: LGHDT and YNNKEL (reference sequence). The chain's CDR3 is CASSQKSRVPYNEQFF. The CDR3 DNA follows: TGTGCCAGCAGCCAAAAGTCCAGGGTGCCCTACAATGAGCAGTTCTTC.

The chain recombines TRBV6-5 with TRBJ2-3, with 14 bases that match TRBD2. The CDR3 totals 20 residues. Germline trimming cut 2 bases from V and 4 bases from J; bases unmatched to any gene: 14. Germline CDR1 is MNHEY and CDR2 is SVGAGI. As DNA, the CDR3 is TGTGCCAGCAGTTACGGATCCCCGGGACTAGCGGGAGCTGGTGCAGATACGCAGTATTTT. Translating it yields CASSYGSPGLAGAGADTQYF.

This clonotype appeared a few times. This chain uses TRBV27 with TRBJ1-2; D may be TRBD1 (6 bases). Per germline, CDR1 MNHEY and CDR2 SMNVEV (reference sequence). V lost 6 bases and J 8 bases, leaving 19 bases between the germline ends. The CDR3 is 14 residues long. CDR3 sequence: CASSTQGRNIGYTF. The CDR3 DNA reads as TGTGCCAGCAGCACACAGGGACGCAATATCGGCTACACCTTC.

V gene TRBV24-1 combines with J gene TRBJ2-6; D is unresolved. Germline CDR1 KGHDR, CDR2 SFDVKD. V was pared by 4 bases and J by 8 bases, with 5 bases between. The CDR3 covers 12 residues. The CDR3 protein is CATSDPTNVLTF. The CDR3 coding sequence is TGTGCCACCAGTGACCCGACCAACGTCCTGACTTTC.

In this sample, this clonotype turned up a few times. The chain combines TRBV4-1 with TRBJ2-7; TRBD1 or TRBD2 may be the D gene (6 bases each). Germline values: CDR1 MGHRA, CDR2 YSYEKL. CDR3 length equals 15 residues. V dropped 3 bases and J dropped 8 bases, with 20 bases sitting between them. CDR3 in DNA: TGCGCCAGCAGCCAGATCGGGGGCAAAGTTACGAAGCAGTACTTC. It encodes CASSQIGGKVTKQYF.

This rearrangement joins TRBV5-1 to TRBJ2-5, with unresolved D. The DNA end is a closer match to TRBJ2-1, so the J assignment may be wrong. The CDR3 is 16 residues long. Germline V lookup: CDR1 SGHRS, CDR2 YFSETQ. Written as DNA, the CDR3 is TGCGCCAGCAGCTCCCCAGGCCTGGCTAAGGACAATGAGCAGTTCTTC. This encodes CASSSPGLAKDNEQFF.

The gene calls are TRBV10-3 and TRBJ2-5; D is ambiguous. CDR1 and CDR2 from the germline V gene are ENHRY and SYGVKD. V lost 2 bases, J lost 2 bases, and 9 bases lay in between. The CDR3 loop spans 14 amino acids. The CDR3 DNA is TGTGCCATCAGTGAGGCAAACCTACAAGAGACCCAGTACTTC. This translates into CAISEANLQETQYF.

This clonotype has more than one count but fewer than ten. The V call is TRBV29-1, the J call TRBJ1-2, with a possible D match to TRBD1 (5 bases). With 5 bases removed from V and 5 bases from J, the gap between germline ends came to 21 bases. This CDR3 has 15 residues. Germline V gene data show CDR1 as SQVTM and CDR2 as ANQGSEA. Here the CDR3 DNA reads TGCAGCGTTACCGGGACGGCGGAAGAACCATATGGCTACACCTTC. Amino acid sequence: CSVTGTAEEPYGYTF.

This clonotype was seen a handful of times. J is TRBJ2-1 and V is TRBV2; 8 bases match TRBD2. V shed 6 bases, J shed 8 bases, and the junction held 6 bases outside the gene matches. The CDR3 covers 13 residues. Germline CDR1 reads SNHLY; CDR2 reads FYNNEI. CDR3 protein: CASRAGERYEQFF. The DNA for the CDR3 is TGTGCCAGCAGAGCGGGAGAGCGGTATGAGCAGTTCTTC.

V usage is TRBV5-1 and J usage is TRBJ2-7; D perhaps matches TRBD2 (5 bases). CDR1 and CDR2 from the germline V gene are SGHRS and YFSETQ. Trimming removed 4 bases from V and 5 bases from J, with 10 bases in between. The CDR3 has 12 residues. The CDR3 nucleotides are TGCGCCAGCAGCACATTGGGAGACGAGCAGTACTTC. This encodes CASSTLGDEQYF.

V gene TRBV5-1 combines with J gene TRBJ2-3; TRBD2 aligns across 12 bases. Unmatched junction bases numbered 3, after V lost 4 bases and J lost 0 bases. This CDR3 is built from 16 residues. CDR1 is SGHRS, CDR2 YFSETQ, per germline. This CDR3 reads CASSQTSGGSTDTQYF. The CDR3, as DNA: TGCGCCAGCAGCCAGACTAGCGGGGGTAGCACAGATACGCAGTATTTT.

J is TRBJ2-5 and V is TRBV20-1; D not certain. The J call could be wrong; TRBJ2-7 is a better fit for the DNA end. The length of the CDR3 is 15 residues. CDR1 and CDR2 from the germline V gene are DFQATT and SNEGSKA (reference sequence). The DNA of the CDR3 is TGCAGTGCTAGAGTCGACGGCTGGGGATCCTACGAGCAGTACTTC. Its translation: CSARVDGWGSYEQYF.

This sequence joins TRBV10-3 and TRBJ1-3; D is unresolved. The CDR3 length is 14 residues. Germline loops: CDR1 ENHRY, CDR2 SYGVKD. V was pared by 3 bases and J by 0 bases, with 6 bases between. CDR3 coding DNA: TGTGCCATCAGTGACATAGTCTCTGGAAACACCATATATTTT. This codes for CAISDIVSGNTIYF.

The chain joins TRBV9 to TRBJ1-2; no definite D call. CDR3 length: 14 amino acids. Per the germline V gene, CDR1 is SGDLS and CDR2 is YYNGEE. The V gene lost 5 bases and the J gene lost 5 bases, with 16 bases spanning the gap. The CDR3 loop reads CASSAGDGDYGYTF. As DNA, the CDR3 is TGTGCCAGCAGTGCCGGGGATGGGGATTATGGCTACACCTTC.